Sequencing of this T cell receptor (beta chain) was carried out in a study of blood T cell repertoires in COVID-19. Study details: Donors in the United States, Italy and Spain gave samples during acute or convalescent COVID-19. T cells, B-cell-depleted T cells, or PBMCs provided the cDNA or gDNA that served as material.

CDR3 length: 16 amino acids. Germline-derived CDR1 and CDR2 are MRHNA and SNTAGT. Trimming removed 0 bases at V and 0 bases at J, with 9 bases between. Original analysis: Nucleated cell number was recorded as an estimate derived from reference gene primer amplification. The method was immunoSEQ multiplex PCR; TCRdb's version includes in-frame clones alone and lacks a portion of them. V and J calls and clone size are as listed in that table; D and trimming were resolved from the DNA. The sample gives tens of thousands of clones, about nine tenths of which show up once; 13% to 15% is in the top ten. The sample was peripheral blood. The receptor was derived from a man between 65 and 85 years old with acute or convalescent COVID-19. The chain recombines TRBV6-4 with TRBJ2-1; D remains unclear. The DNA of the CDR3 is TGTGCCAGCAGTGACTCTTACTCGAGCTCCTACAATGAGCAGTTCTTC. Translated, it gives CASSDSYSSSYNEQFF.